The 18 T cell receptor beta chains presented below share a single source sample, sequenced in a study of blood T cell repertoires in COVID-19. Data came from immunoSEQ multiplex PCR; TCRdb stores just in-frame clones and leaves some out. The table records about 98,000 clones, roughly 80% of them present only once. The sample comprised peripheral blood. The receptors here all came from a woman aged 80 or over with acute or convalescent COVID-19.

The rearrangement uses TRBV9 and TRBJ1-1; TRBD1 matches 10 bases. In germline, CDR1 is SGDLS, CDR2 YYNGEE. With 4 bases clipped from V and 0 bases from J, the junction kept 3 bases outside the gene matches. This CDR3 contains 15 residues. CDR3 residues: CASSFGQGVNTEAFF. As DNA, the CDR3 is TGTGCCAGCAGCTTCGGACAGGGGGTGAACACTGAAGCTTTCTTT.

The chain links TRBV5-1 to TRBJ2-7; 11 positions match TRBD1. CDR1 is SGHRS, CDR2 YFSETQ, per germline. This CDR3 has 15 amino acids. J was trimmed by 2 bases and V by 4 bases; bases with no gene match: 5. The CDR3 here is CASSLGQGATYEQYF. The CDR3, as DNA: TGCGCCAGCAGCCTCGGACAGGGGGCCACCTACGAGCAGTACTTC.

This clone appeared a single time. V usage is TRBV19 and J usage is TRBJ2-7; TRBD1 might be the D (5 bases). The length of the CDR3 is 13 residues. Trimming removed 4 bases at V and 8 bases at J, with 15 bases between. CDR1 is LNHDA, CDR2 SQIVND, per germline (reference sequence). In DNA, the CDR3 is TGTGCCAGTAGTACCCAGACAGAATCTCAGCAGTACTTC. This sequence encodes CASSTQTESQQYF.

The rearrangement uses TRBV7-8 and TRBJ2-7, with 11 nucleotides matching TRBD2. CDR1 is SGHVS and CDR2 is FQNEAQ in the germline V gene. This CDR3 comprises 13 residues. The junction had 5 bases not matched to a gene; V was cut back by 6 bases and J by 7 bases. The CDR3 DNA reads TGTGCCAGCAGTAGCAGACTAGCGGGGGAGCAGTACGTC. It encodes CASSSRLAGEQYV.

This rearrangement joins TRBV15 to TRBJ2-7, with a weak D call TRBD1 (6 bases). The germline V gene has CDR1 LNHNV and CDR2 YYDKDF (reference sequence). Trimming took off 2 bases at V and 4 bases at J, with 12 bases between the two ends. CDR3 size: 14 residues. CDR3 nucleotide sequence: TGTGCCACCAGCAGAAACGACAGGCAGTACGAGCAGTACTTC. Translation gives CATSRNDRQYEQYF.

This sequence joins TRBV18 and TRBJ1-1, with D possibly being TRBD1 (6 bases). The CDR3 totals 16 residues. Germline-derived CDR1 and CDR2 are KGHSH and LQKENI. The germline V and J ends were trimmed by 2 bases and 1 base, with 14 bases remaining between them. CDR3 nucleotides: TGTGCCAGCTCACCAGGCACCCCGACAGGGAACACTGAAGCTTTCTTT. This gives the protein CASSPGTPTGNTEAFF.

The genes are TRBV6-1 and TRBJ1-2, with D perhaps matching TRBD1 (6 bases). The CDR3 extends over 13 amino acids. From germline, CDR1 is MNHNS and CDR2 SASEGT. V lost 6 bases and J 8 bases, leaving 16 bases between the germline ends. CDR3 DNA sequence: TGTGCCAGCAGAAGGAGGACAGTCGGCGGCTACACCTTC. This encodes CASRRRTVGGYTF.

This chain connects TRBV7-7 to TRBJ2-5; the match to TRBD2 covers 9 bases. The CDR3 has 15 residues. V was clipped by 5 bases and J by 6 bases; unmatched bases: 10. The germline V gene has CDR1 SSHAT and CDR2 FNYEAQ (reference sequence). This CDR3 reads CASSPHLSGGQTQYF. CDR3 DNA sequence: TGTGCCAGCAGCCCACACCTCAGCGGGGGGCAGACCCAGTACTTC.

The table lists this clone with a count of one. This CDR3 reads CASSLTGDEAFF. The CDR3 coding sequence is TGTGCCAGCAGCTTGACAGGGGATGAAGCTTTCTTT. The chain employs TRBV5-4 and TRBJ1-1, with 7 bases lining up with TRBD1. V shed 1 base and J 7 bases; nucleotides not matched to a gene: 1. CDR3 length equals 12 residues. The germline gives CDR1 SGHNT, CDR2 YYREEE (reference sequence).

This clone has more than one count but fewer than ten. The gene calls are TRBV4-1 and TRBJ2-1, with D possibly matching TRBD2 (7 bases). The CDR3 covers 16 residues. Germline values: CDR1 MGHRA, CDR2 YSYEKL. Between the trimmed V and J ends, which lost 2 bases and 10 bases, there was a span of 21 bases. CDR3 in amino acids: CASSQNTYAGAREQFF. In DNA form, the CDR3 reads TGCGCCAGCAGCCAAAATACGTATGCGGGGGCTCGAGAGCAGTTCTTC.

The chain couples TRBV28 to TRBJ1-3, with D perhaps TRBD1 (5 bases). The CDR3 has 14 amino acids. V dropped 5 bases and J dropped 2 bases, with 10 bases sitting between them. Germline V gene data show CDR1 as MDHEN and CDR2 as SYDVKM. The CDR3 coding sequence is TGTGCCAGCAGTCCCCCAGGGACTGGAAACACCATATATTTT. Translated: CASSPPGTGNTIYF. The full variable domain, in which reference TRBV28 and TRBJ1-3 provide the parts outside the CDR3, is DVKVTQSSRYLVKRTGEKVFLECVQDMDHENMFWYRQDPGLGLRLIYFSYDVKMKEKGDIPEGYSVSREKKERFSLILESASTNQTSMYLCASSPPGTGNTIYFGEGSWLTVV.

The genes are TRBV7-6 and TRBJ2-2, with TRBD1 as a possible D gene (6 bases). The CDR3 totals 16 residues. Germline lookup yields CDR1 SGHVS and CDR2 FNYEAQ. V lost 2 bases and J 0 bases, leaving 10 bases between the germline ends. CDR3 loop: CASSLLGGANTGELFF. Written as DNA, the CDR3 is TGTGCCAGCAGCTTACTTGGGGGCGCGAACACCGGGGAGCTGTTTTTT.

The chain has TRBV10-3 and TRBJ2-2, with D perhaps TRBD2 (6 bases). CDR1 ENHRY and CDR2 SYGVKD come from the germline V gene. The V and J ends lost 10 bases and 7 bases respectively, with 16 bases between them. The CDR3 covers 13 residues. The CDR3, as DNA: TGTGCCAACGCGGAGGGCCAAAACGGGGAGCTGTTTTTT. Translating it yields CANAEGQNGELFF.

The chain links TRBV21-1 to TRBJ1-2. TRBV21-1 is a pseudogene segment. This CDR3 contains 16 residues. This CDR3 reads CASRRRISYPNYGYTF. The CDR3 DNA reads TGTGCCAGCAGGAGGCGGATAAGCTACCCTAACTATGGCTACACCTTC.

This chain joins TRBV5-3 and TRBJ2-7; the D gene is possibly TRBD1 (6 bases). TRBV5-3 is marked as an open reading frame, function uncertain. V lost 0 bases and J lost 2, with 12 bases in between. CDR3 size: 15 residues. CDR3 region: CARSLAGHLTYEQYV. The DNA of the CDR3 is TGTGCCAGAAGCTTGGCGGGACACCTGACCTACGAGCAGTACGTC.

The V call is TRBV5-1, the J call TRBJ1-1; the D is unclear. Germline CDR1 and CDR2: SGHRS and YFSETQ. V lost 4 bases to trimming and J lost 7 bases, with 17 bases between them. This CDR3 has 14 amino acids. CDR3 protein: CASSRTDGIGEAFF. The CDR3 DNA sequence: TGCGCCAGCAGCCGAACCGACGGGATAGGTGAAGCTTTCTTT. Supplemented by reference TRBV5-1 and TRBJ1-1, the full variable domain reads KAGVTQTPRYLIKTRGQQVTLSCSPISGHRSVSWYQQTPGQGLQFLFEYFSETQRNKGNFPGRFSGRQFSNSRSEMNVSTLELGDSALYLCASSRTDGIGEAFFGQGTRLTVV.

This clone appeared a few times. This chain joins TRBV3-1 (or the pseudogene TRBV3-2) and TRBJ1-2; D gene unclear. This CDR3 contains 11 residues. Per the germline V gene, CDR1 is LGHDT and CDR2 is YNNKEL (reference sequence). V lost 4 bases and J lost 4, with 4 bases in between. CDR3 in amino acids: CASSRGYGYTF. The CDR3 coding sequence is TGTGCCAGCAGCCGAGGCTATGGCTACACCTTC.

This chain links TRBV27 with TRBJ1-6; no definite D call. Trimming stripped 6 bases from V and 8 bases from J, with 14 bases between. The germline V gene has CDR1 MNHEY and CDR2 SMNVEV (reference sequence). CDR3 length: 14 residues. The CDR3 here is CASSEDGEYSPLHF. The DNA of the CDR3 is TGTGCCAGCAGCGAGGACGGGGAATATTCACCCCTCCACTTT.